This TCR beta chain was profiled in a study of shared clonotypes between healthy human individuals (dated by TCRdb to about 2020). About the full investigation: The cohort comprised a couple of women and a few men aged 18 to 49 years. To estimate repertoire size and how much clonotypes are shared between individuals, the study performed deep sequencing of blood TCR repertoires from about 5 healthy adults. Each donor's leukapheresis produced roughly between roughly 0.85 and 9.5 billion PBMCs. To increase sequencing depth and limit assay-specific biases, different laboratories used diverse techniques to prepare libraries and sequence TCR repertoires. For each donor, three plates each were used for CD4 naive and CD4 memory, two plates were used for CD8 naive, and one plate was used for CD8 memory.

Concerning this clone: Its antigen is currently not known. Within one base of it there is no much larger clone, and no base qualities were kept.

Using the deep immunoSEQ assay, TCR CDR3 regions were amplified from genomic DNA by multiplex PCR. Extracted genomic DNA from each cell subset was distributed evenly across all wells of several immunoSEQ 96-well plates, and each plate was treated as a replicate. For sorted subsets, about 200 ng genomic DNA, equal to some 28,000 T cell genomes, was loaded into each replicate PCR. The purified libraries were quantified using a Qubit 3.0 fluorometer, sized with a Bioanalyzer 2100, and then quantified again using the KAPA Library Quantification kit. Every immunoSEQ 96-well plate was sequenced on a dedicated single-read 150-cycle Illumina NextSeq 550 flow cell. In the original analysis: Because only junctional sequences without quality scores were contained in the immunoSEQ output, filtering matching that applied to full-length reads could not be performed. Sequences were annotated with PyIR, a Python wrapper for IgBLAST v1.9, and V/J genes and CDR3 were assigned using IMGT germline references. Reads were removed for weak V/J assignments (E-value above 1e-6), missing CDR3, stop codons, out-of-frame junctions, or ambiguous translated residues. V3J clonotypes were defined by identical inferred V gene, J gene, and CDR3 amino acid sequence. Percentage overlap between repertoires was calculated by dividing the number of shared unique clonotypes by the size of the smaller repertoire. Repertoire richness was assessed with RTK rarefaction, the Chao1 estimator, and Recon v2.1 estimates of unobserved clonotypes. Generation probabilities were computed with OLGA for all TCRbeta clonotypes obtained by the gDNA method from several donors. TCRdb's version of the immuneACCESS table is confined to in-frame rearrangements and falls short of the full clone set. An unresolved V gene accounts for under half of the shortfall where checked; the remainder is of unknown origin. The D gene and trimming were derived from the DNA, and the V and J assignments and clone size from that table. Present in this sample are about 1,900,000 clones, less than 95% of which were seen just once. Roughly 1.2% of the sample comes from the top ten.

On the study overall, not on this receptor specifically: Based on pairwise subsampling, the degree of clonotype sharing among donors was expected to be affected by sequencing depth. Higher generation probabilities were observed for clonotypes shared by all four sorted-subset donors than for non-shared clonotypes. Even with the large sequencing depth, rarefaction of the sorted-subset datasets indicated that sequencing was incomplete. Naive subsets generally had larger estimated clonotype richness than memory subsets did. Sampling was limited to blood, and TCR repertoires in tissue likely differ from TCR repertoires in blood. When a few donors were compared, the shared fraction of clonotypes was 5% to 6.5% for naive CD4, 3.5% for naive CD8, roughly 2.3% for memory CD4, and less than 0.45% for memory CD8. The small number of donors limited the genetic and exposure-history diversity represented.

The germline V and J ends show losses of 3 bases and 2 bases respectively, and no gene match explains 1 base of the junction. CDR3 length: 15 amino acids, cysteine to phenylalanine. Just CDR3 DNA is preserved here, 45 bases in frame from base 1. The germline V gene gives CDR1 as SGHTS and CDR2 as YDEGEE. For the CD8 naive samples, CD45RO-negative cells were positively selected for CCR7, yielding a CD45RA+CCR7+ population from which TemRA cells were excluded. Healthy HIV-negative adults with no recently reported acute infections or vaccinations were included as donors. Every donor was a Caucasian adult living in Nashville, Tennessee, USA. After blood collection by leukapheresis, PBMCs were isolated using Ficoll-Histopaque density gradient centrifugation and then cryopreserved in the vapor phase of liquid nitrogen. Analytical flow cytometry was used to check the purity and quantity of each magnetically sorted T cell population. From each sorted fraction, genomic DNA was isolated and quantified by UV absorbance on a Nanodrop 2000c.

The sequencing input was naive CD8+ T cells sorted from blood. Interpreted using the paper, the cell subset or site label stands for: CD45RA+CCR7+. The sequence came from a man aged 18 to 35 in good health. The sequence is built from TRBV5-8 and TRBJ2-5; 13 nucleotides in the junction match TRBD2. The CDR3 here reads CASSWGLAGQETQYF. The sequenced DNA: TGTGCCAGCAGCTGGGGACTAGCGGGACAAGAGACCCAGTACTTC.